These T cell receptor beta chains were read from a single sample in a study of OX40 agonist ivuxolimab in advanced cancers. Profiled with immunoSEQ multiplex PCR; TCRdb holds only in-frame clones, not every one. The sample lists about 64,000 clones; about 89% were seen once. Material: CD4+ or CD8+ T cells sorted from blood, obtained in a trial of the OX40 agonist ivuxolimab. The receptors originated from an adult with an advanced solid tumor such as melanoma, head and neck, liver or kidney cancer. Both conserved end residues are part of each CDR3. A D gene is named only where the DNA matches it firmly. Rows may omit the clone size; those that give it use once, few, many or a size class.

J: TRBJ2-2; D: TRBD2; size: NA; V: TRBV28; CDR3: CASSLTSGSTGELFF; DNA: TGTGCCAGCAGTTTGACTAGCGGGAGTACCGGGGAGCTGTTTTTT
J: TRBJ2-7; D: TRBD2; size: once; V: TRBV9; CDR3: CASSHLKAGYEQYF; DNA: TGTGCCAGCAGCCATCTTAAAGCGGGGTACGAGCAGTACTTC
J: TRBJ1-5; D: NA; size: few; V: TRBV19; CDR3: CASSILGHNQPQHF; DNA: TGTGCCAGTAGTATTTTGGGTCACAATCAGCCCCAGCATTTT
J: TRBJ1-5; D: NA; size: NA; V: TRBV28; CDR3: CASSTRTWFVSNQPQHF; DNA: TGTGCCAGCAGTACCCGGACCTGGTTTGTTAGCAATCAGCCCCAGCATTTT
J: TRBJ2-7; D: TRBD1; size: NA; V: TRBV6-5; CDR3: CASSYYWTGEYEQYF; DNA: TGTGCCAGCAGTTACTACTGGACAGGGGAATACGAGCAGTACTTC
J: TRBJ1-1; D: NA; size: NA; V: TRBV7-9; CDR3: CASSLEGGHTEAFF; DNA: TGTGCCAGCAGCTTAGAGGGGGGACACACTGAAGCTTTCTTT
J: TRBJ1-2; D: TRBD1; size: NA; V: TRBV7-8; CDR3: CASSPGTGFAYGYTF; DNA: TGTGCCAGCAGTCCCGGGACAGGGTTTGCCTATGGCTACACCTTC
J: TRBJ2-5; D: NA; size: once; V: TRBV2; CDR3: CASSEGAETQYF; DNA: TGTGCCAGCAGTGAAGGTGCGGAGACCCAGTACTTC
J: TRBJ2-5; D: NA; size: NA; V: TRBV19; CDR3: CASTTSQGREQYF; DNA: TGTGCCAGTACCACATCACAGGGTCGGGAGCAGTACTTC
J: TRBJ2-3; D: NA; size: once; V: TRBV5-4; CDR3: CASSLGRVTDTQYF; DNA: TGTGCCAGCAGCTTGGGCCGCGTCACAGATACGCAGTATTTT
J: TRBJ1-4; D: TRBD1; size: NA; V: TRBV2; CDR3: CASGQGRGEKLFF; DNA: TGTGCCAGCGGACAGGGTAGGGGTGAAAAACTGTTTTTT
J: TRBJ2-3; D: NA; size: NA; V: TRBV18; CDR3: CASSPTYGPTDTQYF; DNA: TGTGCCAGCTCACCAACCTATGGGCCCACAGATACGCAGTATTTT
J: TRBJ1-6; D: NA; size: NA; V: TRBV2; CDR3: CASSVIGSPLHF; DNA: TGTGCCAGCAGTGTCATCGGTTCACCCCTCCACTTT
J: TRBJ2-7; D: NA; size: NA; V: TRBV2; CDR3: CASSPTRQIGEQYF; DNA: TGTGCCAGCAGCCCAACCCGACAGATCGGGGAGCAGTACTTC
J: TRBJ2-6; D: NA; size: NA; V: TRBV5-6; CDR3: CASSFNSGANVLTF; DNA: TGTGCCAGCAGCTTCAACTCTGGGGCCAACGTCCTGACTTTC
J: TRBJ2-7; D: NA; size: NA; V: TRBV6-6; CDR3: CASSYRATYEQYF; DNA: TGTGCCAGCAGTTACAGGGCCACCTACGAGCAGTACTTC
J: TRBJ2-7; D: NA; size: NA; V: TRBV5-1; CDR3: CASSSQWGSSYEQYF; DNA: TGCGCCAGCAGCTCCCAGTGGGGTAGTTCCTACGAGCAGTACTTC
J: TRBJ2-3; D: NA; size: NA; V: TRBV7-9; CDR3: CASRKGKGSTDTQYF; DNA: TGTGCCAGCAGAAAAGGCAAGGGGAGCACAGATACGCAGTATTTT
J: TRBJ2-5; D: TRBD2; size: NA; V: TRBV5-1; CDR3: CAGSGVAGGFGETQYF; DNA: TGCGCCGGCAGCGGTGTAGCGGGAGGGTTTGGCGAGACCCAGTACTTC
J: TRBJ2-1; D: TRBD2; size: once; V: TRBV7-6; CDR3: CASSPAGVWGNEQFF; DNA: TGTGCCAGCAGCCCCGCGGGAGTTTGGGGCAATGAGCAGTTCTTC
J: TRBJ1-1; D: TRBD1; size: NA; V: TRBV6-6; CDR3: CASSYHGTGDPEAFF; DNA: TGTGCCAGCAGTTACCACGGGACAGGGGATCCTGAAGCTTTCTTT
J: TRBJ2-7; D: NA; size: NA; V: TRBV14; CDR3: CASSQYYEQYF; DNA: TGTGCCAGCAGCCAATACTACGAGCAGTACTTC
J: TRBJ2-1; D: TRBD2; size: NA; V: TRBV5-4; CDR3: CASTPRGSGRSYNEQFF; DNA: TGTGCCAGCACCCCTCGGGGGAGCGGGAGATCCTACAATGAGCAGTTCTTC
J: TRBJ2-5; D: NA; size: NA; V: TRBV19; CDR3: CASSIGRGRETQYF; DNA: TGTGCCAGTAGTATAGGCAGGGGCCGGGAGACCCAGTACTTC
J: TRBJ2-7; D: TRBD2; size: NA; V: TRBV19; CDR3: CASSRLAGPPYEQYF; DNA: TGTGCCAGTAGCCGACTAGCGGGTCCTCCCTACGAGCAGTACTTC
J: TRBJ2-2; D: NA; size: NA; V: TRBV28; CDR3: CASTLRPGELFF; DNA: TGTGCCAGCACTCTCCGCCCCGGGGAGCTGTTTTTT
J: TRBJ2-5; D: TRBD2; size: NA; V: TRBV2; CDR3: CASSWLAGEETQYF; DNA: TGTGCCAGCAGCTGGCTAGCGGGGGAAGAGACCCAGTACTTC
J: TRBJ1-2; D: NA; size: NA; V: TRBV5-4; CDR3: CASSLESGNYGYTF; DNA: TGTGCCAGCAGCTTGGAATCGGGGAACTATGGCTACACCTTC
J: TRBJ2-7; D: TRBD2; size: NA; V: TRBV28; CDR3: CASTDWGRAYEQYF; DNA: TGTGCCAGCACCGATTGGGGGAGGGCCTACGAGCAGTACTTC
J: TRBJ1-4; D: NA; size: NA; V: TRBV10-3; CDR3: CAIRGENEKLFF; DNA: TGTGCCATCAGGGGGGAAAATGAAAAACTGTTTTTT
J: TRBJ2-5; D: TRBD2; size: NA; V: TRBV4-1; CDR3: CASSHPPSGRKETQYF; DNA: TGCGCCAGCAGCCATCCGCCTAGCGGACGTAAAGAGACCCAGTACTTC
J: TRBJ2-5; D: TRBD2; size: NA; V: TRBV30; CDR3: CAWFRLAGGQETQYF; DNA: TGTGCCTGGTTTAGACTAGCGGGAGGTCAAGAGACCCAGTACTTC
J: TRBJ2-7; D: NA; size: NA; V: TRBV18; CDR3: CASSRMGNEQYF; DNA: TGTGCCAGCTCCCGAATGGGCAACGAGCAGTACTTC
J: TRBJ2-1; D: TRBD2; size: NA; V: TRBV20-1; CDR3: CSARAGTRQFF; DNA: TGCAGTGCCAGGGCCGGGACTAGACAGTTCTTC
J: TRBJ1-2; D: NA; size: NA; V: TRBV5-8; CDR3: CASSLTAHTF; DNA: TGTGCCAGCAGCCTGACAGCGCACACCTTC
J: TRBJ2-1; D: TRBD2; size: NA; V: TRBV30; CDR3: CAWTLAGVNNEQFF; DNA: TGTGCCTGGACTCTAGCGGGAGTAAACAATGAGCAGTTCTTC
J: TRBJ2-1; D: NA; size: NA; V: TRBV5-5; CDR3: CASSWGVPRGDEQFF; DNA: TGTGCCAGCAGCTGGGGCGTACCGCGAGGGGATGAGCAGTTCTTC
J: TRBJ2-1; D: NA; size: NA; V: TRBV5-1; CDR3: CASSLVASEHEQFF; DNA: TGCGCCAGCAGCTTGGTCGCTAGCGAACATGAGCAGTTCTTC
J: TRBJ2-7; D: TRBD1; size: once; V: TRBV6-6; CDR3: CASSYSPGGSYEQYF; DNA: TGTGCCAGCAGTTACTCGCCAGGGGGCTCCTACGAGCAGTACTTC
J: TRBJ2-2; D: TRBD2; size: NA; V: TRBV6-1; CDR3: CASTGTSGSTGELFF; DNA: TGTGCCAGCACCGGGACTAGCGGGAGTACCGGGGAGCTGTTTTTT
J: TRBJ2-1; D: NA; size: NA; V: TRBV7-2; CDR3: CASSLAGGHYNEQFF; DNA: TGTGCCAGCAGCTTAGCGGGAGGCCACTACAATGAGCAGTTCTTC